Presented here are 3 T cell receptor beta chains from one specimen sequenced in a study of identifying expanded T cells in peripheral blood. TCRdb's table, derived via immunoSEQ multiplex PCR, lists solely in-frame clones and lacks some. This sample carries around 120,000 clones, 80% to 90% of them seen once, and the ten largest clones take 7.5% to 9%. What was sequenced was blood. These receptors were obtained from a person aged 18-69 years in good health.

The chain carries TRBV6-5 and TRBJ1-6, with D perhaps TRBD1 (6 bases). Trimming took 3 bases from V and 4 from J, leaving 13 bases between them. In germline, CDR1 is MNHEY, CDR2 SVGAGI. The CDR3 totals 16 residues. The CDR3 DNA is TGTGCCAGCAGTTATCGACAGGCGCCTTATAATTCACCCCTCCACTTT. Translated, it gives CASSYRQAPYNSPLHF.

This CDR3 reads CASSLSLAGINEQYF. Here the CDR3 DNA reads TGCGCCAGCAGCTTGAGTCTAGCGGGAATCAACGAGCAGTACTTC. The rearrangement joins TRBV5-1 to TRBJ2-7; TRBD2 aligns across 9 bases. The CDR3 is 15 residues long. Germline CDR1 reads SGHRS; CDR2 reads YFSETQ. J was trimmed by 5 bases and V by 1 base; bases with no gene match: 7.

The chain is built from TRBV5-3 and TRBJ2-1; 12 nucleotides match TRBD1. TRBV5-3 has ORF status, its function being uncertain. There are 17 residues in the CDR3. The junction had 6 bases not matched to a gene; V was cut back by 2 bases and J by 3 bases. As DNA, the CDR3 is TGTGCCAGAAGCTTATGGGACAGGGGGCAGGGCTACAATGAGCAGTTCTTC. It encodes CARSLWDRGQGYNEQFF.